This T cell receptor beta chain was recovered during a study of Graves' ophthalmopathy and Graves' hyperthyroidism (dated by TCRdb to 2016 to 2018). For the study in its entirety: Peripheral blood was collected at initial diagnosis, before any treatment. To explore V-J signatures that separate ophthalmopathy from hyperthyroidism, a discovery set of about a hundred patients was enrolled, consisting of about 45 with ophthalmopathy and around 57 with stable hyperthyroidism. To tell Graves' ophthalmopathy apart from Graves' hyperthyroidism, and to predict which patients would progress to ophthalmopathy, the study relied on TCR beta repertoire signatures. In roughly six hyperthyroidism patients, T-cell repertoires of thyroid tissue and blood were compared. Following sample collection, hyperthyroidism patients were given methimazole at a starting dose of 30 mg daily, and ophthalmopathy patients were given high-dose intravenous methylprednisolone. In total, 135 blood samples were TCR-sequenced: around 42 ophthalmopathy, about 75 hyperthyroidism and roughly 17 hyperthyroidism-to-ophthalmopathy patients. For independent validation, a separate cohort was made up of approximately 18 hyperthyroidism patients plus 17 patients who later progressed from hyperthyroidism to ophthalmopathy.

In the case of this clonotype: Which antigen it targets is not known. No base-level quality is on record; no much larger clone is a single base apart.

Ophthalmopathy patients were characterized by moderately to severely active disease, a Clinical Activity Score of at least 3, a NOSPECS grade of at least 4, and a disease duration under 3 months. Patients with other autoimmune diseases, uncontrolled infections, pregnancy or lactation were excluded. Diagnosis relied on clinical symptoms, serum thyroxine, TRAb, thyroid ultrasound and orbital computed tomography. PBMCs were isolated from 10 ml of fresh peripheral blood by Ficoll-Paque density gradient centrifugation. Total RNA was extracted using Trizol reagent, and RNA quality was checked on an Agilent 2100 Bioanalyzer. The full study reports these points: No statistical method was used to predetermine the sample size, and group allocation was not hidden from the investigators. In validation, the model predicted ophthalmopathy progression with more than 55% sensitivity and approximately 78% specificity; about a dozen predicted patients were CT-confirmed with GO in a median of about 6.1 months. In cross-validation, the 13-signature model distinguished ophthalmopathy from stable hyperthyroidism with 87.88% sensitivity and around 83% specificity, while in the test set the corresponding values were about 80% and 75%. Most expanded thyroid clonotypes with frequency above 0.001 were also detected in blood, suggesting blood repertoires may reflect the thyroid immune response.

For repertoire sequencing, TCR beta CDR3 regions were amplified from RNA transcripts. The first round was an RT-PCR using HTBI primers with the Qiagen OneStep RT-PCR kit, and this first round was followed by a second-round multiplex PCR, then size selection and purification. The libraries underwent paired-end sequencing with 100 bp reads on an Illumina HiSeq2000. The paper's processing steps were these. SOAPnuke was used for read processing, and reads with adapters, uncalled bases, a mean Phred below 15, or no exact constant-primer or identifier match were discarded. COPE v1.2.5 was used to merge the high-quality paired reads. Unique nucleotide sequences were defined as clonotypes and aligned to IMGT TRB V, D and J references using MiTCR v1.1. Only V-J combinations with frequency above 0.0001 were analysed, covering 99.2% of repertoires. For each V-J combination, a TCR clonal expansion and chaos score was defined as F50 clonal expansion divided by the chaos observed in the TCRdist matrix. Welch's t-statistics and random forest were used to reduce features to 13 V-J combinations, which were fed into a naive Bayes classifier. The similarity between thyroid and blood repertoires was quantified using the Morisita-Horn index. TCRdb reprocessed the public reads (quality trimming at Q25 with fastp, clone calling with MiXCR) and kept in-frame beta chains. Every distinct CDR3 protein forms one entry, paired with its most common genes and DNA. The V and J calls and clone size are TCRdb's, not the authors'. The sample has 300,000 to 400,000 distinct CDR3 sequences on record, roughly a sixth of them singletons. About 12% of the sample is held by the ten biggest clonotypes.

CDR1 MNHNS and CDR2 SASEGT were looked up in the germline V gene. Deletion took 1 base off V and 2 bases off J, with a span of 9 bases between the germline ends. The CDR3 covers 14 residues, taking in both the cysteine and the phenylalanine. The CDR3 DNA has 42 bases and is translated from base 1. This receptor was obtained from an adult man with Graves' ophthalmopathy. Material: peripheral blood. Rearrangement joined TRBV6-1 to TRBJ2-7, with no confident D gene call. CDR3 protein: CASSEGVDTYEQYF. In nucleotides, the sequence is TGTGCCAGCAGTGAAGGTGTCGATACCTACGAGCAGTACTTC.